Listed here are 20 T cell receptor beta chains from one sample, sequenced in a study of T cell repertoires in ileal Crohn's disease. Profiling relied on immunoSEQ multiplex PCR, and the TCRdb table lists in-frame clones only, not all of them. The repertoire has 3,500 to 4,500 clones, just under 75% of them found once; the top ten carry roughly 10%. Time point in this sample: proximal margin of the surgical specimen (macroscopically non-inflamed). Sequencing was carried out using ileal tissue. These receptor sequences come from an adult with Crohn's disease.

By share, this clone counts as large (0.1 to 1%). The V call is TRBV4-1, the J call TRBJ1-4; tentative D call: TRBD1 (6 bases). V lost 0 bases, J lost 6 bases, and 17 bases lay in between. CDR3 length: 17 residues. CDR1 and CDR2 from the germline V gene are MGHRA and YSYEKL. For the CDR3, the DNA is TGCGCCAGCAGCCAAGATATCACAGGGAGTATGCATGAAAAACTGTTTTTT. This gives the protein CASSQDITGSMHEKLFF.

As regards this clone: Other DNA sequences in this sample translate to the same CDR3. The chain has TRBV5-1 and TRBJ2-3, with 8 bases identical to TRBD1. The junction had 6 bases not matched to a gene; V was cut back by 0 bases and J by 3 bases. The CDR3 covers 16 residues. Per germline, CDR1 SGHRS and CDR2 YFSETQ. The CDR3: CASSLGPGQETDTQYF. CDR3 nucleotide sequence: TGCGCCAGCAGCTTGGGGCCGGGACAGGAAACAGATACGCAGTATTTT.

The V call is TRBV6-6, the J call TRBJ2-7; a possible D gene is TRBD2 (6 bases). The CDR3 totals 15 residues. Trimming removed 7 bases from V and 2 bases from J, with 18 bases in between. Germline-derived CDR1 and CDR2 are MNHNY and SVGAGI (reference sequence). CDR3 in amino acids: CASTTSGGETYEQYF. CDR3 nucleotides: TGTGCCAGCACTACCTCGGGCGGGGAGACCTACGAGCAGTACTTC.

The chain joins TRBV28 to TRBJ2-5; D perhaps matches TRBD1 (5 bases). Trimming removed 6 bases at V and 5 bases at J, with 10 bases between. CDR3 length: 12 residues. The V gene's germline CDR1 is MDHEN and CDR2 SYDVKM. The CDR3 DNA reads TGTGCCAGCAGATTGTCAGGGGAGACCCAGTACTTC. Amino acids: CASRLSGETQYF. The full variable domain, in which reference TRBV28 and TRBJ2-5 provide the parts outside the CDR3, is DVKVTQSSRYLVKRTGEKVFLECVQDMDHENMFWYRQDPGLGLRLIYFSYDVKMKEKGDIPEGYSVSREKKERFSLILESASTNQTSMYLCASRLSGETQYFGPGTRLLVL.

This chain connects TRBV7-6 to TRBJ2-5, with D unresolved. Germline loops: CDR1 SGHVS, CDR2 FNYEAQ. This CDR3 spans 13 amino acids. The V gene lost 2 bases and the J gene lost 4 bases, with 8 bases spanning the gap. CDR3: CASSLTNAETQYF. DNA of the CDR3: TGTGCCAGCAGCTTAACTAATGCAGAGACCCAGTACTTC.

The chain links TRBV2 to TRBJ2-3; D uncertain. Germline CDR1 reads SNHLY; CDR2 reads FYNNEI. V dropped 6 bases and J dropped 6 bases, with 10 bases sitting between them. The CDR3 sequence is 12 residues long. The DNA for the CDR3 is TGTGCCAGCAGCCGTGGGTCTGATACGCAGTATTTT. Residues: CASSRGSDTQYF.

This clone was picked up a small number of times. This chain uses TRBV19 with TRBJ1-1; TRBD1 matches 7 bases. The CDR3 runs 16 residues. Germline CDR1 and CDR2: LNHDA and SQIVND (reference sequence). V shed 6 bases and J 0 bases; nucleotides not matched to a gene: 10. CDR3 nucleotide sequence: TGTGCCAGTAGACCCCAGGGGGGGGTCATGAACACTGAAGCTTTCTTT. Amino acids: CASRPQGGVMNTEAFF.

V and J are TRBV7-2 and TRBJ2-7; D is uncertain. This CDR3 is built from 14 residues. Germline CDR1 is SGHTA and CDR2 is FQGNSA. Trimming removed 4 bases from V and 2 bases from J, with 12 bases in between. For the CDR3, the DNA is TGTGCCAGCAGCTACACCACCGGACCCTACGAGCAGTACTTC. Translated, it gives CASSYTTGPYEQYF.

In this sample, this clone turned up a few times. The chain links TRBV2 to TRBJ2-1, with D unclear. Germline V lookup: CDR1 SNHLY, CDR2 FYNNEI. The CDR3 runs 15 residues. V was trimmed by 4 bases and J by 7 bases, leaving 17 bases between them. The CDR3 loop reads CASSGGRFLGNEQFF. CDR3 nucleotide sequence: TGTGCCAGCAGTGGGGGTCGCTTCTTGGGGAATGAGCAGTTCTTC.

This chain uses TRBV5-5 with TRBJ1-4; TRBD1 aligns across 9 bases. V shed 5 bases, J shed 6 bases, and the junction held 5 bases outside the gene matches. This CDR3 is built from 14 residues. Looked up from germline, CDR1 is SGHKS and CDR2 is YYEKEE (reference sequence). The CDR3 DNA follows: TGTGCCAGCAGTCCTACAGGGGGCCATGAAAAACTGTTTTTT. Its translation: CASSPTGGHEKLFF.

The chain is built from TRBV5-1 and TRBJ1-2, with 7 bases identical to TRBD1. V trimming: 3 bases; J trimming: 1 base; junction bases outside the gene matches: 12. Germline CDR1 and CDR2: SGHRS and YFSETQ. This CDR3 spans 17 amino acids. The CDR3 DNA follows: TGCGCCAGCAGCTCGAGGGGGACAGAAGGCTTTAACTATGGCTACACCTTC. Its translation is CASSSRGTEGFNYGYTF.

This clone was seen only a few times. The gene calls are TRBV7-2 and TRBJ2-7, with D uncertain. V lost 0 bases and J lost 4, with 13 bases in between. Per germline, CDR1 SGHTA and CDR2 FQGNSA. The CDR3 totals 15 residues. CDR3 DNA: TGTGCCAGCAGCTTAGCTCGCCAGCCCCGTTACGAGCAGTACTTC. Amino acid sequence: CASSLARQPRYEQYF.

The V call is TRBV28, the J call TRBJ1-2, with 7 bases identical to TRBD1. Germline CDR1 and CDR2: MDHEN and SYDVKM. Trimming at V came to 1 base and at J to 4 bases, leaving 12 bases not matched to a gene. The CDR3 totals 17 residues. The CDR3 DNA sequence: TGTGCCAGCAGTTTATATTCCCTGCAGGGGGAAGGCTATGGCTACACCTTC. Translation gives CASSLYSLQGEGYGYTF.

The chain links TRBV4-1 to TRBJ2-5; 8 bases line up with TRBD1. Germline CDR1 MGHRA, CDR2 YSYEKL. This CDR3 comprises 16 residues. J gave up 6 bases and V 4 bases, and 13 bases lay outside the gene matches. CDR3 DNA sequence: TGCGCCAGCAGCCCAGACCCCAGGGGGCGCGAGAAGACCCAGTACTTC. It encodes CASSPDPRGREKTQYF.

With respect to this clone: The junction departs from the called germline gene at one end, perhaps through a read error. The gene calls are TRBV11-3 and TRBJ1-2; D unresolved. This CDR3 is 13 amino acids long. CDR1 is SGHNT, CDR2 YENEEA, per germline. The CDR3 nucleotides are TGTGCCAGCAGCCGACCCGGCAGGAGCCCACTTGCCTTC. It encodes CASSRPGRSPLAF.

This clone was found a few times. The chain joins TRBV6-5 to TRBJ2-3; D uncertain. Germline lookup yields CDR1 MNHEY and CDR2 SVGAGI. This CDR3 comprises 14 residues. Trimming pared 2 bases from V and 4 bases from J, leaving 10 bases between. DNA for the CDR3: TGTGCCAGCAGTTACATGTTTAGTGCAGATACGCAGTATTTT. Translated, it gives CASSYMFSADTQYF.

The sample holds one count of this clone. V gene TRBV6-1 combines with J gene TRBJ2-5; 11 bases match TRBD2. Germline values: CDR1 MNHNS, CDR2 SASEGT. The CDR3 runs to 15 residues. V shed 4 bases and J 6 bases; nucleotides not matched to a gene: 7. The CDR3 reads CASSGLAGGRKTQYF. The CDR3, as DNA: TGTGCCAGCAGTGGCTTAGCGGGGGGGCGAAAGACCCAGTACTTC.

The V gene is TRBV6-5, the J gene TRBJ1-3, with a weak D call TRBD1 (5 bases). V lost 6 bases and J lost 0, with 9 bases in between. The CDR3 has 14 residues. Germline V gene lookup returns CDR1 MNHEY and CDR2 SVGAGI. The CDR3 protein is CASRKQVSGNTIYF. The CDR3 nucleotides are TGTGCCAGCAGAAAACAGGTCTCTGGAAACACCATATATTTT.

The V call is TRBV19, the J call TRBJ1-1; weak D call: TRBD1 (6 bases). V lost 5 bases to trimming and J lost 0 bases, with 10 bases between them. CDR1 is LNHDA, CDR2 SQIVND, per germline (reference sequence). This CDR3 has 14 residues. The CDR3 bases are TGTGCCAGTAGTCCCGGACAGATGAACACTGAAGCTTTCTTT. Encoded protein: CASSPGQMNTEAFF.

The rearrangement joins TRBV7-3 to TRBJ1-1; D not resolved. Deletions cut 1 base from V and 2 bases from J, with 5 bases between. Germline-derived CDR1 and CDR2 are SGHTA and FQGTGA. CDR3 length: 13 amino acids. The CDR3 region is CASSLMANTEAFF. CDR3 in DNA: TGTGCCAGCAGCTTAATGGCCAACACTGAAGCTTTCTTT.